The source of this TCR beta chain is a study of blood T cell repertoires in COVID-19. V dropped 2 bases and J dropped 6 bases, with 14 bases sitting between them. Germline V CDR1 and CDR2: KGHSH, LQKENI. This CDR3 region has 14 residues. The method was immunoSEQ multiplex PCR; TCRdb's version includes in-frame clones alone and lacks a portion of them. The sample lists tens of thousands of clones; approximately 92% were seen once. The rearrangement links TRBV18 to TRBJ2-7; D may be TRBD2 (5 bases). The clonotype originates from a human donor in a cohort sampled during active COVID-19. The sample taken for sequencing was peripheral blood. Written as DNA, the CDR3 is TGTGCCAGCTCACCATCGCCAGTAGGAGGCGAGCAGTACTTC. It translates to CASSPSPVGGEQYF. Full variable domain (outside the CDR3, taken from reference TRBV18 and TRBJ2-7): NAGVMQNPRHLVRRRGQEARLRCSPMKGHSHVYWYRQLPEEGLKFMVYLQKENIIDESGMPKERFSAEFPKEGPSILRIQQVVRGDSAAYFCASSPSPVGGEQYFGPGTRLTVT.